The 10 T cell receptor beta chains reported below all come from one sample, sequenced in a study of low-dose radiotherapy and immunotherapy resistance in tumors. Specified time point: after trial treatment. Regarding treatment: LDRT plus nivolumab, ipilimumab, low-dose cyclophosphamide and aspirin (RACIN trial). cDNA synthesis used a TRAV/TRBV-specific primer set for both chains. TCRs were put through around 20 PCR cycles of amplification with Phusion. A constant-region primer and the V-primer adapter served as the primer pair. TCRdb processed the reads anew with MiXCR; each CDR3 protein has one entry. The sample records tens of thousands of distinct CDR3 sequences, 20% to 25% being singletons. The material was PBMCs, obtained after low-dose radiotherapy plus immunotherapy. The receptors stem from a female donor with ovarian cancer.

This clonotype came up many times. The gene calls are TRBV5-7 and TRBJ2-7, with 11 bases lining up with TRBD2. TRBV5-7 is an open reading frame whose function is uncertain. CDR3 size: 20 residues. CDR3 DNA: TGTGCAGCGGATGAGAAGACTGGGACTAGCGGAGTGAAATCCTCCTACGAGCAGTACTTC. The encoded protein is CAADEKTGTSGVKSSYEQYF.

This clonotype was seen ten or more times. In DNA form, the CDR3 reads TGTGCCAGCAGCCAAGAGCCGGGGAGGAGCAATCAGCCCCAGCATTTT. This gives the protein CASSQEPGRSNQPQHF. The chain joins TRBV3-1 to TRBJ1-5; D is undetermined. There are 16 residues in the CDR3. With 0 bases removed from V and 1 base from J, the gap between germline ends came to 10 bases. The germline V gene encodes CDR1 LGHDT and CDR2 YNNKEL (reference sequence).

This clonotype occurred many times. The V and J genes are TRBV29-1 and TRBJ2-1; D gene unclear. With 2 bases removed from V and 10 bases from J, the gap between germline ends came to 12 bases. This CDR3 has 12 amino acids. Germline V gene lookup returns CDR1 SQVTM and CDR2 ANQGSEA. CDR3 protein: CSVESAAREQFF. The CDR3 DNA sequence: TGCAGCGTTGAAAGTGCGGCCAGGGAGCAGTTCTTC.

This clonotype was detected many times. J is TRBJ1-1 and V is TRBV9; 7 positions agree with TRBD1. The CDR3 extends over 14 amino acids. V lost 0 bases and J lost 1; bases outside the gene matches: 0. The germline V gene encodes CDR1 SGDLS and CDR2 YYNGEE. The CDR3 DNA sequence: TGTGCCAGCAGCGTAGGACAGGGGAACACTGAAGCTTTCTTT. As protein: CASSVGQGNTEAFF.

This clonotype was seen repeatedly, ten times or more. The DNA for the CDR3 is TGTGCCAGCAGCTTAACTAGGGAGACCCAGTACTTC. It translates to CASSLTRETQYF. This rearrangement joins TRBV7-2 to TRBJ2-5, with a possible D match to TRBD2 (5 bases). The CDR3 consists of 12 residues. V was trimmed by 2 bases and J by 5 bases, leaving 6 bases between them. Germline CDR1 SGHTA, CDR2 FQGNSA.

This clonotype was seen repeatedly, ten times or more. The chain joins TRBV12-3 or TRBV12-4 to TRBJ2-3; D is unresolved. CDR3 length: 13 amino acids. V shed 7 bases and J shed 2 bases, with 10 bases lying between them. The CDR3 coding sequence is TGTGCCAGCAAGGCCCAGGACACAGATACGCAGTATTTT. Protein product: CASKAQDTDTQYF.

This clonotype was seen repeatedly, ten times or more. V and J are TRBV7-9 and TRBJ2-3; unclear D gene. Germline lookup yields CDR1 SEHNR and CDR2 FQNEAQ (reference sequence). This CDR3 spans 13 amino acids. With 5 bases removed from V and 6 bases from J, the gap between germline ends came to 12 bases. CDR3: CASSRVNEDTQYF. The CDR3 nucleotides read TGTGCCAGCAGCCGGGTCAACGAGGATACGCAGTATTTT.

This clonotype has ten or more counts. Germline and junction disagree at one end, which may indicate a read error. V usage is TRBV6-2 or TRBV6-3 and J usage is TRBJ2-6, with 7 nucleotides matching TRBD2. Germline CDR1 and CDR2: MNHEY and SVGEGT. The CDR3 sequence is 13 residues long. CDR3 sequence reads: CASRMPGGNVLTF. In nucleotides, the CDR3 is TGTGCCAGCAGGATGCCGGGGGGCAACGTCCTGACTTTC.

Note on this clonotype: It is likely a read error: a sequence one base away is far more abundant. The CDR3 here is CAISGGPAGPGGNEQYF. Here the CDR3 DNA reads TGTGCCATCAGTGGGGGACCAGCGGGACCCGGGGGGAATGAGCAGTACTTC. The V call is TRBV6-1, the J call TRBJ2-7; TRBD2 matches 7 bases. The CDR3 covers 17 residues. Germline assignment: CDR1 MNHNS and CDR2 SASEGT.

This clonotype was seen ten or more times. The chain has TRBV6-2 or TRBV6-3 and TRBJ1-2; D is uncertain. Germline CDR1 and CDR2: MNHEY and SVGEGT. V was clipped by 6 bases and J by 4 bases, with 9 bases between them. The CDR3 spans 12 residues. In nucleotides, the CDR3 is TGTGCCAGCAGGCGCCGGAGCTATGGCTACACCTTC. This encodes CASRRRSYGYTF.